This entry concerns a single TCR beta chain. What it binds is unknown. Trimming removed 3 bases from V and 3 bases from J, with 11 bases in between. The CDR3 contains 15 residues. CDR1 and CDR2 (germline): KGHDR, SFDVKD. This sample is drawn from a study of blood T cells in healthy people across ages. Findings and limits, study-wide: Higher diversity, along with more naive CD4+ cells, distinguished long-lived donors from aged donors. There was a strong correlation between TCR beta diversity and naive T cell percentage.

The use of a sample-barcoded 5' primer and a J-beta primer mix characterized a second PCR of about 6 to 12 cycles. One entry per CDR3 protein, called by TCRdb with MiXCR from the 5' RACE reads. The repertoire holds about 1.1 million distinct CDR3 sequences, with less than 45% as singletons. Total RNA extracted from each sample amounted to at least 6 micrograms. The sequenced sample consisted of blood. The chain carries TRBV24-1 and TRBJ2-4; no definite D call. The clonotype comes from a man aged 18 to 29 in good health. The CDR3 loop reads CATSDPLGGKNIQYF. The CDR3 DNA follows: TGTGCCACCAGTGATCCACTGGGCGGCAAAAACATTCAGTACTTC.